Listed below are T cell receptor beta chains from one sample, sequenced in a study of control samples from healthy donors and cancer patients. The protocol was immunoSEQ multiplex PCR, while the TCRdb copy is restricted to in-frame clones and leaves out a portion. The sample holds approximately 100,000 clones, around nine tenths seen once. Sequenced material: blood. All receptors derive from a man aged 25-45 years in good health. CDR3s include the opening cysteine and the closing phenylalanine or tryptophan. A D gene is named only where the DNA matches it firmly. The listing skips clone size in some rows; elsewhere it reads once, few, many or a size class.

>TRBJ1-3|.|TRBV28|TRBD1
TGTGCCAGCAGATCGGGACAGAACTCTGGAAACACCATATATTTT
CASRSGQNSGNTIYF
>TRBJ1-2|.|TRBV2|TRBD1
TGTGCCAGCAGTGAAGGTACAGGGGGTATTAACTATGGCTACACCTTC
CASSEGTGGINYGYTF
>TRBJ1-2|.|TRBV9|.
TGTGCCAGCAGCTCCTTGAGCAGCACCTATGGCTACACCTTC
CASSSLSSTYGYTF
>TRBJ2-5|once|TRBV6-1|.
TGTGCCAGCAGTGATGCAGCTCGGTATTCCGTAGAGACCCAGTACTTC
CASSDAARYSVETQYF
>TRBJ2-4|.|TRBV7-9|TRBD2
TGTGCCAGCACCGCCCCCTCTAGCGGGGTTTTTCTTTTC
CASTAPSSGVFLF
>TRBJ1-4|.|TRBV27|.
TGTGCCAGCAGTTTAGGTTTAGGGTTGAATGAAAAACTGTTTTTT
CASSLGLGLNEKLFF
>TRBJ1-6|.|TRBV30|.
TGTGCCTGGAGAGAAGGCGTTGGCAGGCCTCGCTTACCCCTCCACTTT
CAWREGVGRPRLPLHF
>TRBJ2-2|.|TRBV5-1|.
TGCGCCAGCAGCTTGGCCCAGACTGGAACCGGGGAGCTGTTTTTT
CASSLAQTGTGELFF
>TRBJ1-2|.|TRBV21-1|.
TGTGCCAGCAGCAAAGCGCCCGGACAGGGGAACTATGGCTACACCTTC
CASSKAPGQGNYGYTF
>TRBJ2-6|.|TRBV5-1|.
TGCGCCAGCAGCTTACAGGGAGGCGCTGGGGCCAACGTCCTGACTTTC
CASSLQGGAGANVLTF
>TRBJ1-2|.|TRBV11-2|.
TGTGCCAGCAGCTTATTGGGTCCGGAGAACTATGGCTACACCTTC
CASSLLGPENYGYTF
>TRBJ2-2|.|TRBV7-9|TRBD1
TGTGCCAGCAGCTTAGTTGGCGGGGTCGGGACAGGGAACACCGGGGAGCTGTTTTTT
CASSLVGGVGTGNTGELFF
>TRBJ2-1|once|TRBV5-1|.
TGCGCCAGCAGCTTATCAGCCAATGAGCAGTTCTTC
CASSLSANEQFF
>TRBJ2-5|.|TRBV18|TRBD1
TGTGCCAGCTCACGGACAGGGTCACAAGAGACCCAGTACTTC
CASSRTGSQETQYF
>TRBJ2-5|.|TRBV6-5|TRBD2
TGTGCCAGCAGGACTAGCGGGGGGATGAGGGAGACCCAGTACTTC
CASRTSGGMRETQYF
>TRBJ1-1|.|TRBV14|.
TGTGCCAGCAGCCCGGACAGCTACACTGAAGCTTTCTTT
CASSPDSYTEAFF
>TRBJ2-2|.|TRBV11-2|.
TGTGCCAGCAGCCAGGAACAGACGAACACCGGGGAGCTGTTTTTT
CASSQEQTNTGELFF
>TRBJ1-1|.|TRBV18|TRBD1
TGTGCCAGCTCAAGGACCGGGACAGAGAACACTGAAGCTTTCTTT
CASSRTGTENTEAFF
>TRBJ2-2|once|TRBV27|.
TGTGCCAGCAGTGTAAGGGGGGTAAGGGACACCGGGGAGCTGTTTTTT
CASSVRGVRDTGELFF
>TRBJ1-2|.|TRBV9|TRBD1
TGTGCCAGCAGCGAATCCGGGACAGCCCTTTATGGCTACACCTTC
CASSESGTALYGYTF
>TRBJ2-1|.|TRBV5-5|TRBD2
TGTGCCAGCAGCGGAGGACTAGCGGGGGCCGACAATGAGCAGTTCTTC
CASSGGLAGADNEQFF
>TRBJ1-4|.|TRBV7-8|.
TGTGCCAGCAGCTTAGAGGAGGGGATAGGTGAAAAACTGTTTTTT
CASSLEEGIGEKLFF
>TRBJ2-1|.|TRBV27|TRBD2
TGTGCCAGCAGTTCGGGACTAGCCGCGTACAATGAGCAGTTCTTC
CASSSGLAAYNEQFF
>TRBJ2-5|.|TRBV3-1/TRBV3-2|.
TGTGCCAGCAGCCAACGCTTCCCCCCCGCGTCGGCGGGGGCAAATTCGGAGACCCAGTACTTC
CASSQRFPPASAGANSETQYF
>TRBJ2-7|.|TRBV5-1|TRBD2
TGCGCCAGCAGCTTGGTAGGAGACACCGGGACTAGCGGGGGGGCCCGGGGCGAGCAGTACTTC
CASSLVGDTGTSGGARGEQYF
>TRBJ1-5|.|TRBV10-3|.
TGTGCCATCAGTGAGACGACAGCCCAACCCCAGCATTTT
CAISETTAQPQHF
>TRBJ2-5|.|TRBV28|.
TGTGCCAGCAGGTCCCAAGAGACCCAGTACTTC
CASRSQETQYF
>TRBJ2-3|.|TRBV18|TRBD1
TGTGCCAGCTCACCGCGACGACAGGGGCGAAGCACAGATACGCAGTATTTT
CASSPRRQGRSTDTQYF
>TRBJ2-2|.|TRBV6-4|.
TGTGCCAGCAGTGACAGAACGAACACCGGGGAGCTGTTTTTT
CASSDRTNTGELFF
>TRBJ2-7|.|TRBV18|.
TGTGCCAGCTCACCGGGGGGCAGTAGCTCCTACGAGCAGTACTTC
CASSPGGSSSYEQYF
>TRBJ2-7|.|TRBV5-6|.
TGTGCCAGCAGCTTGGGCGGCACCTACGAGCAGTACTTC
CASSLGGTYEQYF
>TRBJ1-2|.|TRBV6-1|.
TGTGCCAGCAGTGAAGCCGGCTATGGCTACACCTTC
CASSEAGYGYTF
>TRBJ1-2|.|TRBV24-1|.
TGTGCCACCAGTGATTTGCTGGCCTCTGGCTACACCTTC
CATSDLLASGYTF
>TRBJ2-7|.|TRBV5-1|TRBD1
TGCGCCAGCAGCTTGTCCCGGGACAGTTCCTACGAGCAGTACTTC
CASSLSRDSSYEQYF
>TRBJ1-1|.|TRBV6-5|.
TGTGCCGCATCCCAACGACGGGCCACTGAAGCTTTCTTT
CAASQRRATEAFF
>TRBJ2-3|.|TRBV7-6|TRBD2
TGTGCCAGCAGCGCCGGGACTAGCGGGGGGGGCACAGATACGCAGTATTTT
CASSAGTSGGGTDTQYF
>TRBJ1-1|.|TRBV6-1|TRBD1
TGTGCCAGCAGTGGGACAGGGGGCGGGGTGAACACTGAAGCTTTCTTT
CASSGTGGGVNTEAFF
>TRBJ2-7|.|TRBV7-9|.
TGTGCCAGCAGCTCCTCATTTATCTCCTACGAGCAGCACTTC
CASSSSFISYEQHF
>TRBJ2-5|.|TRBV2|TRBD2
TGTGCCAGCACCTTAGCGGGGGGGGAGACCCAGTACTTC
CASTLAGGETQYF
>TRBJ2-3|.|TRBV5-1|TRBD1
TGCGCCAGCAGCCTGGGACAGAGTCTTAGCACAGATACGCAGTATTTT
CASSLGQSLSTDTQYF
>TRBJ1-4|.|TRBV27|TRBD1
TGTGCCAGCAGTTTAGGTGGCAGGGGGAATGAAAAACTGTTTTTT
CASSLGGRGNEKLFF
>TRBJ2-4|.|TRBV12-5|.
TGTGCTAGTGGTCCGGCCGACAGTCTAGCCAAAAACATTCAGTACTTC
CASGPADSLAKNIQYF
>TRBJ1-2|.|TRBV9|TRBD1
TGTGCCAGCACTCCCAGGGGGGACAGGGGGAATTGGGTCTATGGCTACACCTTC
CASTPRGDRGNWVYGYTF
>TRBJ2-7|.|TRBV7-9|.
TGTGCCAGCAGCTTAGCCCCTCGTAGGGGAGGAGCCTACGAGCAGTACTTC
CASSLAPRRGGAYEQYF
>TRBJ1-1|.|TRBV19|.
TGTGCCAGTAGTAGAGAAAAAGTAACAGCTAACACTGAAGCTTTCTTT
CASSREKVTANTEAFF
>TRBJ2-3|.|TRBV29-1|TRBD2
TGCAGCGTTCGATGGTGGCTAGCGGGGGGGCCGATTGAAGATACGCAGTATTTT
CSVRWWLAGGPIEDTQYF
>TRBJ2-1|.|TRBV12-5|TRBD1
TGTGCTAGTGGACTCGGGACAGGGACTCACAATGAGCAGTTCTTC
CASGLGTGTHNEQFF
>TRBJ2-7|.|TRBV5-1|.
TGCGCCAGCAGCTTGGAGGGTACCCACGAGCAGTACTTC
CASSLEGTHEQYF
>TRBJ1-2|.|TRBV19|.
TGTGCCAGTAGTATAGGAGAGCCCGGGACAAATGGCTACACCTTC
CASSIGEPGTNGYTF
>TRBJ2-2|.|TRBV7-9|TRBD1
TGTGCCAGCAGCCCCCCCGGGACAGATTGGGTCGGGGAGCTGTTTTTT
CASSPPGTDWVGELFF
>TRBJ1-1|.|TRBV7-6|.
TGTGCCAGCAGCTTTCCTCCAGGGTGGGACACTGAAGCTTTCTTT
CASSFPPGWDTEAFF
>TRBJ2-2|once|TRBV10-3|TRBD2
TGTGCCCACGCGGGGGGGCTCGGGGAGCTGTTTTTT
CAHAGGLGELFF
>TRBJ1-1|.|TRBV5-6|.
TGTGCCAGCAGCTTGAATTGGGAAGCTTTCTTT
CASSLNWEAFF
>TRBJ2-7|.|TRBV6-5|TRBD1
TGTGCCAGCAGCCTCGGGACAGCCCTCTACGAGCAGTACTTC
CASSLGTALYEQYF
>TRBJ2-3|.|TRBV5-1|TRBD2
TGCGCCAGCAGCTTTGCGCGGGAGGGGACAGATACGCAGTATTTT
CASSFAREGTDTQYF
>TRBJ1-2|once|TRBV5-5|TRBD1
TGTGCCAGCAGCTTGGTGGGACAGGGAAGAAGACTACTCGGCTACACCTTC
CASSLVGQGRRLLGYTF
>TRBJ2-5|.|TRBV3-1/TRBV3-2|.
TGTGCCAGCAGCCAGGGGGAGACCGACCAGTACTTC
CASSQGETDQYF
>TRBJ2-7|.|TRBV19|TRBD1
TGTGCCAGTAGTATACGACAGGGGTGGGACGAGCAGTACTTC
CASSIRQGWDEQYF
>TRBJ2-7|once|TRBV3-1/TRBV3-2|TRBD1
TGTGCCAGCAGCTATCCGGGACAGACTATATACGAGCAGTACTTC
CASSYPGQTIYEQYF